Given below is one T cell receptor (beta chain) in context. What it binds is not known. TCRdb's table, derived via immunoSEQ multiplex PCR, lists solely in-frame clones and lacks some. This sample carries some 2,500,000 clones, 80% to 95% of them seen once, and the ten largest clones take 0.37%. Participating donors were healthy, HIV-negative adults free of recent acute infections or vaccinations. This sample was taken from a study of shared clonotypes between healthy human individuals. Study details: Donor ages ranged 18 to 49 years: a couple of women, a few men.

From germline, CDR1 is SGHRS and CDR2 YFSETQ. This CDR3 spans 14 amino acids. V shed 3 bases, J shed 9 bases, and the junction held 9 bases outside the gene matches. Study observations and caveats: Around 4.7% of naive CD4 clonotypes were shared across several donors. Generation probabilities of non-shared clonotypes were lower (relative to those shared by all four donors).

The sequenced sample was naive CD4+ T cells from PBMCs. Indicated subset: CD45RA+ positively selected. The J gene is TRBJ2-1, the V gene TRBV5-1; 7 nucleotides agree with TRBD2. This TCR was sampled from a man aged 18 to 30 in good health. Some clones in this sample may be carry-over from other donors' samples. The CDR3 DNA reads as TGCGCCAGCAGCTCGGCCCCGGGAGGCCCTGAGCAGTTCTTC. Amino acid sequence: CASSSAPGGPEQFF.